Each of the 29 T cell receptor beta chains below was sequenced from the same sample in a study of regulatory T cells in long-lasting Graves disease. To make TCR beta libraries, researchers used iRepertoire HTBI primers and Arm-PCR of CDR3 regions. From the multiplex PCR reads, TCRdb called clonotypes with MiXCR, one entry per CDR3 protein. The sample has about 440,000 distinct CDR3 sequences; more than 12% are singletons. The time point here: newly diagnosed GD, antithyroid drugs for less than 3 months. From RNA extracted from PBMCs, the TCR library was made. These data are also associated with another study on T cells in Graves' hyperthyroidism and ophthalmopathy.

The sample here was peripheral blood mononuclear cells (PBMCs), taken at new diagnosis, from a patient treated with antithyroid drugs. Receptors were obtained from a woman aged 30 to 39 with Graves disease.

This CDR3 is CAISESIGTSGQPGHYNEQFF. CDR3 nucleotide sequence: TGTGCCATCAGTGAGTCCATTGGGACTAGCGGGCAACCCGGACACTACAATGAGCAGTTCTTC. V and J are TRBV10-3 and TRBJ2-1; 12 bases are a match to TRBD2. V dropped 0 bases and J dropped 3; count of bases not matched to a gene: 15. The germline V gene encodes CDR1 ENHRY and CDR2 SYGVKD. CDR3 length: 21 amino acids.

This clonotype has more than one count but fewer than ten. The CDR3 DNA follows: TGTGCCACCAGACCACCGGGACAGGGTTATGGCTACACCTTC. It is translated as CATRPPGQGYGYTF. This chain links TRBV15 with TRBJ1-2; 9 positions match TRBD1. The CDR3 consists of 14 residues. From germline, CDR1 is LNHNV and CDR2 YYDKDF (reference sequence). V lost 6 bases, J lost 5 bases, and 7 bases stayed unmatched.

The sample holds many counts of this clonotype. J is TRBJ1-1 and V is TRBV28; no definite D call. The V end lost 8 bases, the J end lost 2 bases, and 12 bases lay between the germline ends. CDR3 length equals 13 residues. Germline-derived CDR1 and CDR2 are MDHEN and SYDVKM. As DNA, the CDR3 is TGTGCCAGCGTTACTGCTGAAAACACTGAAGCTTTCTTT. This sequence encodes CASVTAENTEAFF.

The sample holds many counts of this clonotype. The chain employs TRBV24-1 and TRBJ1-5; 8 positions agree with TRBD1. This CDR3 contains 16 residues. Trimming at V came to 4 bases and at J to 1 base, leaving 5 bases not matched to a gene. Looked up from germline, CDR1 is KGHDR and CDR2 is SFDVKD. This CDR3 is CATSEMGQESNQPQHF. CDR3 nucleotide sequence: TGTGCCACCAGTGAGATGGGACAGGAGAGCAATCAGCCCCAGCATTTT.

This clonotype was detected many times. The chain uses TRBV20-1 and TRBJ2-1, with unresolved D. Germline-derived CDR1 and CDR2 are DFQATT and SNEGSKA (reference sequence). The length of the CDR3 is 15 residues. Between the trimmed V and J ends, which lost 3 bases and 4 bases, there was a span of 16 bases. CDR3 sequence reads: CSARNLHPEYNEQFF. In DNA, the CDR3 is TGCAGTGCTAGGAACCTACACCCCGAATACAATGAGCAGTTCTTC.

This sequence joins TRBV19 and TRBJ1-6; 8 nucleotides match TRBD1. CDR3 length: 18 amino acids. V was pared by 7 bases and J by 7 bases, with 18 bases of the junction left unmatched. CDR1 is LNHDA, CDR2 SQIVND, per germline (reference sequence). DNA of the CDR3: TGTGCCAGTACCCCCGGCGTGGGCAGGGGGCTAGTGAATTCACCCCTCCACTTT. It yields the protein CASTPGVGRGLVNSPLHF.

V and J are TRBV10-3 and TRBJ2-1, with TRBD2 matching over 7 bases. The CDR3 loop spans 22 amino acids. CDR1 is ENHRY and CDR2 is SYGVKD in the germline V gene. V lost 0 bases to trimming and J lost 0 bases; unmatched junction nucleotides: 20. The CDR3 loop reads CAISESSGLVGESYLSYNEQFF. The CDR3 bases are TGTGCCATCAGTGAGTCATCAGGACTAGTGGGAGAGAGCTACCTCTCCTACAATGAGCAGTTCTTC.

In its sample, this clonotype was seen many times. The genes are TRBV11-3 and TRBJ2-2, with D tentatively TRBD2 (5 bases). The CDR3 totals 17 residues. The germline V gene encodes CDR1 SGHNT and CDR2 YENEEA. V was cut by 11 bases and J by 3 bases, with 25 bases left in between. The CDR3 sequence is CALPNDGRRHDTGELFF. As DNA, the CDR3 is TGTGCCCTCCCGAATGATGGACGGAGGCACGACACCGGGGAGCTGTTTTTT.

In this sample, this clonotype turned up many times. The V and J genes are TRBV20-1 and TRBJ2-3, with D possibly being TRBD2 (6 bases). In germline, CDR1 is DFQATT, CDR2 SNEGSKA (reference sequence). V was clipped by 5 bases and J by 14 bases, with 17 bases between them. This CDR3 has 11 amino acids. In DNA form, the CDR3 reads TGCAGTGCTCCTCTGGGGACTCCGACGTATTTT. Its protein is CSAPLGTPTYF.

The rearrangement joins TRBV25-1 to TRBJ2-6; no clear D gene. The CDR3 length is 15 residues. Trimming left V 3 bases short and J 0 bases short, with 6 bases between. Germline V gene lookup returns CDR1 MGHDK and CDR2 SYGVNS. The CDR3 sequence: CASSDTFSGANVLTF. The CDR3 DNA sequence: TGTGCCAGCAGTGATACTTTCTCTGGGGCCAACGTCCTGACTTTC. The complete variable domain, with remaining parts taken from reference TRBV25-1 and TRBJ2-6, reads EADIYQTPRYLVIGTGKKITLECSQTMGHDKMYWYQQDPGMELHLIHYSYGVNSTEKGDLSSESTVSRIRTEHFPLTLESARPSHTSQYLCASSDTFSGANVLTFGAGSRLTVL.

This clonotype was counted ten times or more. This chain links TRBV3-1 with TRBJ2-7; TRBD1 agrees at 8 bases. CDR1 is LGHDT and CDR2 is YNNKEL in the germline V gene (reference sequence). V lost 4 bases to trimming and J lost 1 base; unmatched junction nucleotides: 6. The CDR3 extends over 15 amino acids. CDR3 sequence reads: CASSPPDRASYEQYF. DNA for the CDR3: TGTGCCAGCAGCCCGCCGGACAGGGCTTCCTACGAGCAGTACTTC.

The CDR3, as DNA: TGTGCCAGCAGACCTGTTGGGCTAGCGACCTACGAGCAGTACTTC. Amino acids: CASRPVGLATYEQYF. The chain links TRBV28 to TRBJ2-7; D may be TRBD2 (6 bases). V lost 6 bases, J lost 2 bases, and 17 bases lay in between. The CDR3 covers 15 residues. Germline CDR1 is MDHEN and CDR2 is SYDVKM.

This clonotype was observed many times. The gene calls are TRBV30 and TRBJ2-1; D ambiguous. With 0 bases removed from V and 7 bases from J, the gap between germline ends came to 4 bases. The CDR3 is 11 residues long. Germline loops: CDR1 GTSNPN, CDR2 SVGIG (reference sequence). CDR3 protein: CAWSVLNEQFF. DNA for the CDR3: TGTGCCTGGAGTGTACTAAATGAGCAGTTCTTC.

The sample holds many counts of this clonotype. The chain carries TRBV5-5 and TRBJ1-5, with TRBD1 matching 9 bases. This CDR3 spans 19 amino acids. The germline V gene has CDR1 SGHKS and CDR2 YYEKEE (reference sequence). V was pared by 1 base and J by 3 bases, with 14 bases of the junction left unmatched. CDR3 nucleotides: TGTGCCAGCAGCTTGAGGGAACCAAACAGGGGGCCCTACAATCAGCCCCAGCATTTT. Translated, it gives CASSLREPNRGPYNQPQHF.

This chain connects TRBV28 to TRBJ1-5; 7 nucleotides align to TRBD1. The ends lost 0 bases at V and 6 bases at J; junction bases unmatched: 8. Germline V gives CDR1 MDHEN, CDR2 SYDVKM. The CDR3 sequence is 16 residues long. CDR3 protein: CASSLWTGQGVQPQHF. For the CDR3, the DNA is TGTGCCAGCAGTTTATGGACAGGGCAGGGTGTTCAGCCCCAGCATTTT.

The V call is TRBV10-3, the J call TRBJ2-7; no definite D call. V was clipped by 0 bases and J by 2 bases, with 11 bases between them. Germline V gene sequence: CDR1 ENHRY, CDR2 SYGVKD. The CDR3 sequence is 15 residues long. The CDR3, as DNA: TGTGCCATCAGTGAGTCGTTGGTTAGAGCCTACGAGCAGTACTTC. It is translated as CAISESLVRAYEQYF.

The sample holds a few counts of this clonotype. This rearrangement joins TRBV29-1 to TRBJ2-2; 11 bases line up with TRBD1. V was clipped by 3 bases and J by 3 bases; unmatched bases: 6. Germline-derived CDR1 and CDR2 are SQVTM and ANQGSEA. The CDR3 runs to 16 residues. The CDR3 nucleotides are TGCAGCGTTGATGGGGACAGGGGGTTAGACACCGGGGAGCTGTTTTTT. Its translation is CSVDGDRGLDTGELFF.

The table lists this clonotype with many counts. CDR3 DNA sequence: TGTGCCAGCAGTCTCGTCGGATACTATGGCTACACCTTC. Translated: CASSLVGYYGYTF. J is TRBJ1-2 and V is TRBV12-3 or TRBV12-4; D is uncertain. V was clipped by 5 bases and J by 3 bases, with 10 bases between them. This CDR3 comprises 13 residues.

This clonotype came up many times. This chain connects TRBV10-3 to TRBJ2-7; TRBD2 is a possible D gene (5 bases). Germline assignment: CDR1 ENHRY and CDR2 SYGVKD. This CDR3 is built from 13 residues. Trimming cost V 10 bases and J 6 bases, with 19 bases left between them. CDR3 residues: CATSLMEAGEQYF. In nucleotides, the CDR3 is TGTGCCACCTCCCTGATGGAGGCGGGCGAGCAGTACTTC.

Note on this clonotype: A much more abundant neighbour one base away suggests this may be a read error. The rearrangement links TRBV28 to TRBJ2-1; TRBD2 is a possible D gene (5 bases). Germline V gene sequence: CDR1 MDHEN, CDR2 SYDVKM. V lost 10 bases to trimming and J lost 6 bases, with 16 bases between them. This CDR3 has 13 residues. CDR3 region: CATLLSGSNEQFF. The DNA of the CDR3 is TGTGCCACCCTACTATCGGGGAGCAATGAGCAGTTCTTC.

This clonotype was counted between two and nine times. The chain uses TRBV28 and TRBJ1-2; 9 bases align to TRBD1. The V gene end was trimmed by 5 bases and the J gene end by 5 bases; junction bases not matched to a gene: 9. The CDR3 consists of 15 residues. The germline V gene has CDR1 MDHEN and CDR2 SYDVKM. The CDR3 nucleotides are TGTGCCAGCAGTCTCGGGACAGGGACTATTTATGGCTACACCTTC. Translation: CASSLGTGTIYGYTF.

This clonotype has a count of ten or more. The rearrangement joins TRBV20-1 to TRBJ1-5; D unresolved. The CDR3 runs 13 residues. Germline CDR1 reads DFQATT; CDR2 reads SNEGSKA (reference sequence). Trimming pared 0 bases from V and 0 bases from J, leaving 3 bases between. CDR3 protein: CSAREGSNQPQHF. The DNA of the CDR3 is TGCAGTGCTAGAGAGGGTAGCAATCAGCCCCAGCATTTT.

This clonotype has a count of ten or more. The V call is TRBV12-3 or TRBV12-4, the J call TRBJ1-6; weak D call: TRBD1 (5 bases). The CDR3 length is 12 residues. The V and J ends lost 4 bases and 15 bases respectively, with 13 bases between them. CDR3: CASSSRRGGLHF. CDR3 DNA sequence: TGTGCCAGCAGTTCACGGAGGGGAGGCCTCCACTTT.

The V gene is TRBV5-5, the J gene TRBJ2-5; the match to TRBD2 covers 7 bases. J was trimmed by 2 bases and V by 3 bases; bases with no gene match: 10. This CDR3 has 16 residues. Per the germline V gene, CDR1 is SGHKS and CDR2 is YYEKEE (reference sequence). DNA for the CDR3: TGTGCCAGCAGCTCTTACGGGCCTAGCGGTCAAGAGACCCAGTACTTC. Translated: CASSSYGPSGQETQYF.

This clonotype showed up many times. CDR3 sequence reads: CASTAGRYNEQFF. In nucleotides, the CDR3 is TGTGCCAGCACTGCGGGGCGCTACAATGAGCAGTTCTTC. J is TRBJ2-1 and V is TRBV2; D possibly corresponds to TRBD2 (6 bases). In germline, CDR1 is SNHLY, CDR2 FYNNEI. V lost 7 bases to trimming and J lost 3 bases, with 10 bases between them. The CDR3 extends over 13 amino acids.

This clonotype was seen many times. The chain combines TRBV30 with TRBJ2-5; D is perhaps TRBD2 (7 bases). CDR3 length: 15 amino acids. CDR1 and CDR2 from the germline V gene are GTSNPN and SVGIG (reference sequence). The germline V and J ends were trimmed by 7 bases and 5 bases, with 23 bases remaining between them. Here the CDR3 reads CALRGGLSLEETQYF. As DNA, the CDR3 is TGTGCCTTGAGGGGGGGGCTCTCCCTAGAGGAGACCCAGTACTTC.

This clonotype was detected ten times or more. The chain's CDR3 is CASSQDLTSGEETQYF. As DNA, the CDR3 is TGTGCCAGCAGCCAAGATCTGACTAGCGGAGAAGAGACCCAGTACTTC. The chain recombines TRBV3-1 with TRBJ2-1; 9 bases fit TRBD2. The better agreement between TRBJ2-5 and the DNA end casts doubt on the J call. This CDR3 has 16 amino acids. CDR1 LGHDT and CDR2 YNNKEL come from the germline V gene (reference sequence).

This clonotype was counted many times. This chain joins TRBV6-5 and TRBJ2-7; 10 bases line up with TRBD2. Germline loops: CDR1 MNHEY, CDR2 SVGAGI. The length of the CDR3 is 15 residues. The junction had 10 bases not matched to a gene; V was cut back by 4 bases and J by 7 bases. CDR3 bases: TGTGCCAGCAGTTCACTACTAGCGGGACCGGGAGAGCAGTACTTC. It translates to CASSSLLAGPGEQYF.

This clonotype was observed many times. This rearrangement joins TRBV28 to TRBJ1-1; no definite D call. With 1 base removed from V and 2 bases from J, the gap between germline ends came to 11 bases. The CDR3 is 15 residues long. Germline V gene data show CDR1 as MDHEN and CDR2 as SYDVKM. This CDR3 is CASSLYAASNTEAFF. The DNA for the CDR3 is TGTGCCAGCAGTTTATACGCAGCTTCTAACACTGAAGCTTTCTTT.